The clone carrying this TCR beta chain was picked up one time. Antigen: not known. The germline CDR1 and CDR2 sequences are KGHSH and LQKENI. This CDR3 is 14 amino acids long. V lost 3 bases to trimming and J lost 1 base; unmatched junction nucleotides: 0. The data belong to a study of cytomegalovirus exposure and HLA in healthy donors. About the study: An early release of data contained approximately 85 million unique TCRs, which came from HLA-typed donors. The study's findings and limits: Later analysis reportedly placed an Asian-associated ancestry cluster below the approximately 730-donor mean in N-insertions. Apparent HLA restriction characterized most CMV-associated TCR beta chains in a later analysis. Upon later analysis, TCR association rates were observed to vary by HLA locus, being highest for DRB1 and lowest for HLA-C.

PCR was performed using 60 Vbeta and 13 Jbeta primers. Sequenced by immunoSEQ multiplex PCR; TCRdb stores in-frame clones only, minus some. Counted here are around 150,000 clones, around 80% occurring once; the ten biggest clones make up 6.8%. The sequence derives from a man in his forties or fifties in good health and CMV-seropositive. J is TRBJ2-1 and V is TRBV18; 7 bases match TRBD1. The source material was PBMCs. In nucleotides, the CDR3 is TGTGCCAGCTCACCGACAGGGTCCTACAATGAGCAGTTCTTC. Its protein is CASSPTGSYNEQFF.